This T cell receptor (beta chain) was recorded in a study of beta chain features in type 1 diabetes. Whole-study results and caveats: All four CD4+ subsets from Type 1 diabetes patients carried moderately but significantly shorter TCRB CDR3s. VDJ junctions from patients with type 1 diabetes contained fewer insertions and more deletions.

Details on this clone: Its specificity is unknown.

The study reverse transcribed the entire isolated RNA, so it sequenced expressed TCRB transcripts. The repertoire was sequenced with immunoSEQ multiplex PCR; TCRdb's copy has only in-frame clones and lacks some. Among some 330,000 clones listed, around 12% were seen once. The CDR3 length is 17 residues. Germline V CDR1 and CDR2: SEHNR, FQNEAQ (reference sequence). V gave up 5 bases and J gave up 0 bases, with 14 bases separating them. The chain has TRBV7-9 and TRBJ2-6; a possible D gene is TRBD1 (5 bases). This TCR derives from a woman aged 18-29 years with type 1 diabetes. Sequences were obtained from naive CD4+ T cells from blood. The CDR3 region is CASSPQSTVSGANVLTF. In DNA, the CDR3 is TGTGCCAGCAGCCCTCAGTCGACAGTCTCTGGGGCCAACGTCCTGACTTTC.